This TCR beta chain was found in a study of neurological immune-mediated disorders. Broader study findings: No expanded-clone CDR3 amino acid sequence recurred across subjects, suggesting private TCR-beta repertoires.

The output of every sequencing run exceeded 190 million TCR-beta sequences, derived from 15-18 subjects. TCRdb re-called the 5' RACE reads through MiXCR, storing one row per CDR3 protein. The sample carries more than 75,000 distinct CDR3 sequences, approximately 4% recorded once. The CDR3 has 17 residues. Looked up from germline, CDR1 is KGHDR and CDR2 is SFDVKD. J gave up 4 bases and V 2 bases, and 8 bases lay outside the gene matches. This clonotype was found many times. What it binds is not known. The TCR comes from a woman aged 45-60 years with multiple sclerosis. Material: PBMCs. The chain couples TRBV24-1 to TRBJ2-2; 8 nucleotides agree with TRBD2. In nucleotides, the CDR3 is TGTGCCACCAGTGATTCCGGACTAGCTTCTGGCACCGGGGAGCTGTTTTTT. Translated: CATSDSGLASGTGELFF.